This T cell receptor beta chain was found in a study of radiation and T cells in renal cell carcinoma. Study background: Nephrectomy followed 15 Gy stereotactic body radiation by 4 weeks.

The assay was immunoSEQ multiplex PCR, and TCRdb's table has in-frame clones only and misses some. The sample has 100,000 to 150,000 clones, 81% seen once. Time point defined: blood 2 weeks post-SBRT. As for treatment: 15 Gy SBRT to primary tumor, nephrectomy 4 weeks later. Germline V gene data show CDR1 as MNHEY and CDR2 as SVGAGI. Trimming removed 8 bases at V and 4 bases at J, with 11 bases between. This CDR3 region has 12 residues. This sequence joins TRBV6-5 and TRBJ1-2; the D gene is possibly TRBD1 (6 bases). The TCR sequence derives from a man aged 50 to 59 with renal cell carcinoma. Sequencing used blood, obtained from a patient whose treatment included radiotherapy and nephrectomy. CDR3 loop: CASGGRGYGYTF. The DNA for the CDR3 is TGTGCCAGCGGGGGCAGGGGCTATGGCTACACCTTC.